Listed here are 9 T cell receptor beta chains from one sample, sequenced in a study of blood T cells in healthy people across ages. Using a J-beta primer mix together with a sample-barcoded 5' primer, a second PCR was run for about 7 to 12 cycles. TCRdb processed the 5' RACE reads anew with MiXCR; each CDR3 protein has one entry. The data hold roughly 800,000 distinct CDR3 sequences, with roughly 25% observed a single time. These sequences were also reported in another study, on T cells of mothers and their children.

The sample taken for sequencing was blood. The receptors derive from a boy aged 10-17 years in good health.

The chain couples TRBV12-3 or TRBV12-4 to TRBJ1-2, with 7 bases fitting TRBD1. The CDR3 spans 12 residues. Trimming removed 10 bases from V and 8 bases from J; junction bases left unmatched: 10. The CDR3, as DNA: TGTGCCAACCCCGACAGGGCCGGCGGCTACACCTTC. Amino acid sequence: CANPDRAGGYTF.

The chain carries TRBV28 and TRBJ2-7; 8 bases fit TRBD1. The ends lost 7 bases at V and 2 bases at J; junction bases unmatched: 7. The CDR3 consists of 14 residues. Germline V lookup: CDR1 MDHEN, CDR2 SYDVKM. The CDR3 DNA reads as TGTGCCAGCAAGGGACAGGATTCGCCCTACGAGCAGTACTTC. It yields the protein CASKGQDSPYEQYF.

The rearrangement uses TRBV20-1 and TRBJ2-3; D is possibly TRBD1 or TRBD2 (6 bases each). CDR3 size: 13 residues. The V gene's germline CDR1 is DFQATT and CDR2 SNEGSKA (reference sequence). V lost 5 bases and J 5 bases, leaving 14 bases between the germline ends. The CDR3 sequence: CSARGGPLDTQYF. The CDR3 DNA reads TGCAGTGCTCGAGGGGGGCCGCTAGATACGCAGTATTTT.

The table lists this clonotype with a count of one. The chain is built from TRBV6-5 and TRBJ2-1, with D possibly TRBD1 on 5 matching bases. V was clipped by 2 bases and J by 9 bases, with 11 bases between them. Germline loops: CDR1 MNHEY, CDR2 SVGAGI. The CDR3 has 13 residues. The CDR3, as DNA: TGTGCCAGCAGTTACCAGACAGTCGGTGAGCAGTTCTTC. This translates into CASSYQTVGEQFF.

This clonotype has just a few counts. The CDR3 loop is CASSFSVTILYEQYF. CDR3 coding DNA: TGTGCCAGCAGCTTTAGCGTCACCATACTTTACGAGCAGTACTTC. V usage is TRBV5-6 and J usage is TRBJ2-7; perhaps TRBD2 as D (5 bases). V was cut by 2 bases and J by 4 bases, with 16 bases left in between. Germline lookup yields CDR1 SGHDT and CDR2 YYEEEE. The CDR3 has 15 residues.

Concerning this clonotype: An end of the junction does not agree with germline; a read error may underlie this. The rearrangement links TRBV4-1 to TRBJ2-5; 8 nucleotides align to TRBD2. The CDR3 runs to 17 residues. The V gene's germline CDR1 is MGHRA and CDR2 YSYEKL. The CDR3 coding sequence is TGCGCCAGCAGCCCCAGCCCGGGACTAGTAGTGGGAGAGACCCGGTACTTC. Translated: CASSPSPGLVVGETRYF.

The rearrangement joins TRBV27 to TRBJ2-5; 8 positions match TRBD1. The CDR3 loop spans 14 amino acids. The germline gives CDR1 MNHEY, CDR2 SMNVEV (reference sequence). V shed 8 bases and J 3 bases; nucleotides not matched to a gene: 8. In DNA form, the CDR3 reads TGTGCCAGCGCCCAACAGGGGGGAGAAGAGACCCAGTACTTC. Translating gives CASAQQGGEETQYF.

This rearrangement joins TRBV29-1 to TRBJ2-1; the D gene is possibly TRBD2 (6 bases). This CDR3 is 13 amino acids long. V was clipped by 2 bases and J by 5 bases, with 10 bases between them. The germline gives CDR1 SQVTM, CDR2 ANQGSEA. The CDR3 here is CSVESRRDNEQFF. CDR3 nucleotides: TGCAGCGTTGAAAGTCGGAGGGACAATGAGCAGTTCTTC.

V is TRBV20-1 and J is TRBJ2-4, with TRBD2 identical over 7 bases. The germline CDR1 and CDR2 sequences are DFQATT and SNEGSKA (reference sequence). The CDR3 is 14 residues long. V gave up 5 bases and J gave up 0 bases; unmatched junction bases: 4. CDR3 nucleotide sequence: TGCAGTGCTTATCGGGGGGTAGCCAAAAACATTCAGTACTTC. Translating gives CSAYRGVAKNIQYF.